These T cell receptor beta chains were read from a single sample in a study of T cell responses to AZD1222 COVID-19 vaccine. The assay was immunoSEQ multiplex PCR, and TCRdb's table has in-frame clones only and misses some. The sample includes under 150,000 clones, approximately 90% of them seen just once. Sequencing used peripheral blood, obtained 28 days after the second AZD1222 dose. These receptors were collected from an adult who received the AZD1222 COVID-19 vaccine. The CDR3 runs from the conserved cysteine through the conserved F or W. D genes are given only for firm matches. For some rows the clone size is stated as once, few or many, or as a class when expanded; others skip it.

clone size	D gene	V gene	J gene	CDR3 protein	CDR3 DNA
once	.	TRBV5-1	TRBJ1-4	CASSLVPENEKLFF	TGCGCCAGCAGCTTGGTACCGGAGAATGAAAAACTGTTTTTT
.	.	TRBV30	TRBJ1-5	CAWRGGPNQPQHF	TGTGCCTGGAGGGGTGGCCCGAATCAGCCCCAGCATTTT
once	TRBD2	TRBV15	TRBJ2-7	CATKQGTSGTYEQYF	TGTGCCACCAAGCAGGGGACTAGCGGGACCTACGAGCAGTACTTC
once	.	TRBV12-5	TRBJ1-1	CASGLDSGNTEAFF	TGTGCTAGTGGTTTGGATTCTGGGAACACTGAAGCTTTCTTT
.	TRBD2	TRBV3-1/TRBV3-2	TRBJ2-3	CASSLSGADTQYF	TGTGCCAGCAGCCTTAGCGGGGCAGATACGCAGTATTTT
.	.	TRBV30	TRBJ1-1	CAWKGPGNTEAFF	TGTGCCTGGAAGGGTCCAGGGAACACTGAAGCTTTCTTT
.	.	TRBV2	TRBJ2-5	CASSEGLQETQYF	TGTGCCAGCAGTGAAGGGCTGCAAGAGACCCAGTACTTC
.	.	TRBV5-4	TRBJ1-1	CASSFSGNTEAFF	TGTGCCAGCAGCTTTTCTGGGAACACTGAAGCTTTCTTT
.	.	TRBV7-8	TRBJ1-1	CASSLGGRSNTEAFF	TGTGCCAGCAGCTTAGGGGGTAGATCGAACACTGAAGCTTTCTTT
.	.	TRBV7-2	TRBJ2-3	CASRRGARFADTQYF	TGTGCCAGCAGACGGGGGGCCAGGTTCGCAGATACGCAGTATTTT
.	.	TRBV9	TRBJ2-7	CASSARTSGDQYF	TGTGCCAGCAGCGCGAGAACTTCAGGGGACCAGTACTTC
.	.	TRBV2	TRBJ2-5	CASIRVETQYF	TGTGCCAGCATAAGGGTGGAGACCCAGTACTTC
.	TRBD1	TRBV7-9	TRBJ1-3	CASREGQGGSGNTIYF	TGTGCCAGCAGAGAGGGACAGGGCGGCTCTGGAAACACCATATATTTT
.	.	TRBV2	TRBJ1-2	CASSSQSYGYTF	TGTGCCAGCTCGAGCCAGTCGTATGGCTACACCTTC
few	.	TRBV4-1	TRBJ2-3	CASSQERLQYF	TGCGCCAGCAGCCAAGAACGGCTGCAGTATTTT
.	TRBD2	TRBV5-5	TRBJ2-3	CASSTQGRGGFSDTQYF	TGTGCCAGCAGCACCCAAGGGCGCGGGGGGTTCTCAGATACGCAGTATTTT
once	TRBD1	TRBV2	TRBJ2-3	CASSGQGQGTDTQYF	TGTGCCAGCAGTGGACAGGGGCAGGGCACAGATACGCAGTATTTT
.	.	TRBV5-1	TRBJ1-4	CASSLRLDEKLFF	TGCGCCAGCAGCCTACGTCTCGATGAAAAACTGTTTTTT
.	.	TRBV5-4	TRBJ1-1	CASSLNYGARTNTEAFF	TGTGCCAGCAGCTTAAACTATGGGGCAAGAACTAACACTGAAGCTTTCTTT
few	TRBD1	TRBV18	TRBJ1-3	CASSPRTSQGVAGNTIYF	TGTGCCAGCTCACCAAGGACTTCACAGGGGGTTGCTGGAAACACCATATATTTT
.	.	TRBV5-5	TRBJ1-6	CASSLVVYNSPLHF	TGTGCCAGCAGCTTGGTCGTCTATAATTCACCCCTCCACTTT
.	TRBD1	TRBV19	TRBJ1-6	CASSPISGTGYSPLHF	TGTGCCAGTAGCCCAATCTCCGGGACAGGATACTCACCCCTCCACTTT
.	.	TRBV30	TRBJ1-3	CAWSTPTRRGNTIYF	TGTGCCTGGAGTACCCCCACCCGGCGTGGAAACACCATATATTTT
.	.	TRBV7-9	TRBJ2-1	CASSFTTIRDKIHNEQFF	TGTGCCAGCAGCTTTACGACCATCCGGGACAAAATTCACAATGAGCAGTTCTTC
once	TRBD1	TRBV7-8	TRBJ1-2	CASSSTGFTGGSDYGYTF	TGTGCCAGCAGCTCAACCGGATTTACAGGGGGCTCGGACTATGGCTACACCTTC
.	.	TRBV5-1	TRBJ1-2	CAIPEWREEAPQGTDYGYTF	TGCGCCATCCCAGAGTGGAGGGAAGAGGCTCCTCAAGGTACGGACTATGGCTACACCTTC
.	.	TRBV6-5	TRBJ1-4	CASSRGQRANEKLFF	TGTGCCAGCAGCCGCGGGCAGAGGGCTAATGAAAAACTGTTTTTT
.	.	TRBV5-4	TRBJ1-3	CASSPGSSSGNTIYF	TGTGCCAGCAGCCCAGGTTCCAGTTCTGGAAACACCATATATTTT
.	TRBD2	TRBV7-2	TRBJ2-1	CASSGTSGGNEQFF	TGTGCCAGCAGCGGGACTAGCGGTGGGAATGAGCAGTTCTTC
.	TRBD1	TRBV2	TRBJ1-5	CASSEGTGIEAQHF	TGTGCCAGCAGTGAGGGGACAGGGATTGAAGCCCAGCATTTT
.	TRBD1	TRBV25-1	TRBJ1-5	CASSEYDIGGINQPQHF	TGTGCCAGCAGTGAATATGATATAGGGGGCATTAATCAGCCCCAGCATTTT
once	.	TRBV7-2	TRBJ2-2	CASSLRAGELFF	TGTGCCAGCAGCTTAAGGGCCGGGGAGCTGTTTTTT
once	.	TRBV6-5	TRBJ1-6	CASSRTGSHNSPLHF	TGTGCCAGCAGTCGTACCGGGAGCCACAATTCACCCCTCCACTTT
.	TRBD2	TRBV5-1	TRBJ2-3	CASSPGLAGYTDTQYF	TGCGCCAGCAGCCCAGGACTAGCGGGATACACAGATACGCAGTATTTT
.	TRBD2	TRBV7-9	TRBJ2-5	CASSPSLAGVETQYF	TGTGCCAGCAGCCCGAGCCTAGCGGGAGTGGAGACCCAGTACTTC
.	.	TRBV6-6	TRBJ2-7	CASTSPGVSYEQYF	TGTGCCAGCACCTCCCCGGGAGTCTCCTACGAGCAGTACTTC
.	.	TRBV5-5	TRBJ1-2	CASSLEVNYGYTF	TGTGCCAGCAGCTTGGAGGTGAACTATGGCTACACCTTC
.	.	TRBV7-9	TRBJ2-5	CASIPTRVGKETQYF	TGTGCCAGCATTCCTACCCGGGTGGGAAAAGAGACCCAGTACTTC
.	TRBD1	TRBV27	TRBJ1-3	CASRPGGAGNTIYF	TGTGCCAGCCGGCCAGGGGGTGCTGGAAACACCATATATTTT
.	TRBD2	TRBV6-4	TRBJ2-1	CASSDSISGLAAHDEQFF	TGTGCCAGCAGTGACTCGATTTCAGGACTAGCGGCGCACGATGAGCAGTTCTTC
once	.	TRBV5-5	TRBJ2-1	CASSLETGGYNEQFF	TGTGCCAGCAGCTTGGAAACTGGGGGGTACAATGAGCAGTTCTTC
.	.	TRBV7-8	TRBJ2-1	CASSLSVGAGVDEQFF	TGTGCCAGCAGCTTATCTGTGGGGGCGGGAGTCGATGAGCAGTTCTTC
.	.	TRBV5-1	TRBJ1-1	CASSFNREAEAFF	TGCGCCAGCAGCTTTAACAGGGAGGCTGAAGCTTTCTTT
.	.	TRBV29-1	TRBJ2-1	CSVGDRYNEQFF	TGCAGCGTGGGGGACCGATACAATGAGCAGTTCTTC
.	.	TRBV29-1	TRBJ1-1	CSVVQNTEAFF	TGCAGCGTCGTACAGAACACTGAAGCTTTCTTT